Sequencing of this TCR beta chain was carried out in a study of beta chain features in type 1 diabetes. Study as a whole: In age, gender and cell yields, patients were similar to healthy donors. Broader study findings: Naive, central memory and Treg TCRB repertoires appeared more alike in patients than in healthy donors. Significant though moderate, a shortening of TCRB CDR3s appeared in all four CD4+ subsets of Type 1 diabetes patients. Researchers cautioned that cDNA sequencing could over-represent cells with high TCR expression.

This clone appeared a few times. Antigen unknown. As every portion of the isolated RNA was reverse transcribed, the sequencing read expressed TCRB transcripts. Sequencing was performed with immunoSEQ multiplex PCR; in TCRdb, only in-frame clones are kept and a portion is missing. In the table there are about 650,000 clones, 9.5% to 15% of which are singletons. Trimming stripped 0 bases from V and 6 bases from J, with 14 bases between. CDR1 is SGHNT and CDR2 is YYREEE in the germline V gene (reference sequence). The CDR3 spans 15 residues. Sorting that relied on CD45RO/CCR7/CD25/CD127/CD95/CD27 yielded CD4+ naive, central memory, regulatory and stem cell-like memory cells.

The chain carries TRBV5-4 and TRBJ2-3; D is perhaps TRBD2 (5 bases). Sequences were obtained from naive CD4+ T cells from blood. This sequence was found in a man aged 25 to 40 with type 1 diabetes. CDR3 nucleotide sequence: TGTGCCAGCAGCTTGGTTGGTAGACTATCGGATACGCAGTATTTT. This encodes CASSLVGRLSDTQYF.